This T cell receptor beta chain was sequenced in a study of Graves' ophthalmopathy and Graves' hyperthyroidism. Turning to this clonotype: Its antigen is undetermined.

The TCR beta CDR3 regions underwent amplification from RNA transcripts. HTBI primers primed a first-round RT-PCR, and a second-round multiplex PCR followed. TCRdb re-called the multiplex PCR reads through MiXCR, storing one row per CDR3 protein. Among some 410,000 distinct CDR3 sequences listed, more than 20% were seen once. General study findings and limits: A 13-signature model separated ophthalmopathy from stable hyperthyroidism, about 90% sensitivity, around 78% specificity. The majority of expanded thyroid clonotypes above 0.001 frequency also occurred in blood.

Source material: peripheral blood. The sequence came from a woman aged 18 to 35 with stable Graves' hyperthyroidism.

CDR3 in amino acids: CATSRSSGALYGYTF. The CDR3 nucleotides are TGTGCCACCAGCAGATCTTCAGGGGCGCTCTATGGCTACACCTTC. The V call is TRBV15, the J call TRBJ1-2; the D gene is possibly TRBD1 (6 bases). V gave up 2 bases and J gave up 4 bases, with 14 bases separating them. The germline V gene encodes CDR1 LNHNV and CDR2 YYDKDF (reference sequence). The CDR3 extends over 15 amino acids.